Presented here are 23 T cell receptor beta chains from one specimen sequenced in a study of blood T cells in healthy people across ages (dated by TCRdb to about 2015). To prepare the library, 5' RACE was applied. Reads for this sample came from an Illumina HiSeq 2500. A second about 7 to 12 cycle PCR used a sample-barcoded 5' primer and a J-beta primer mix. Starting from the raw public reads, TCRdb applied fastp trimming at Q25, assembled clones with MiXCR and retained in-frame beta chains. Entries that share a CDR3 protein sequence are merged under the most common genes and DNA. Present in this sample are 1.5 million to 2 million distinct CDR3 sequences, 28% of which were seen just once. The ten top clones hold more than 6% of the sample. Material: blood. These receptors were obtained from a woman in her twenties or thirties in good health.

As to this clonotype: A read error may account for a junction end that differs from germline. The chain recombines TRBV4-1 with TRBJ2-1; D call uncertain. CDR3 length equals 14 residues. In germline, CDR1 is MGHRA, CDR2 YSYEKL. CDR3 nucleotide sequence: TGCGCCGGCAGCCACCCGAGCTCCTACAATGAGCAGTTCTTC. As protein: CAGSHPSSYNEQFF.

Of note for this clonotype: Just one base apart from a much larger clone, this may be a read error. V gene TRBV15 combines with J gene TRBJ2-1; D call uncertain. Judging by the DNA end, TRBJ2-7 fits better; the J call may be wrong. Germline V gives CDR1 LNHNV, CDR2 YYDKDF (reference sequence). This CDR3 is built from 16 residues. The CDR3 bases are TGTGCCACCAGCAGAGGTGTCGCCCGCTCCTACAATGAGCAGTACTTC. It codes for CATSRGVARSYNEQYF.

V usage is TRBV20-1 and J usage is TRBJ2-3, with TRBD1 matching 11 bases. V shed 5 bases and J 6 bases; nucleotides not matched to a gene: 4. The CDR3 contains 13 residues. Germline V CDR1 and CDR2: DFQATT, SNEGSKA (reference sequence). The CDR3 loop is CSAAGQGVDTQYF. The DNA for the CDR3 is TGCAGTGCTGCGGGACAGGGGGTCGATACGCAGTATTTT.

In the case of this clonotype: A much larger clone sits a single nucleotide away, making a read error possible. This chain joins TRBV29-1 and TRBJ2-7, with D perhaps given as TRBD1 or TRBD2 (5 bases each). In germline, CDR1 is SQVTM, CDR2 ANQGSEA. This CDR3 has 14 residues. DNA of the CDR3: TGCGGCGTTGAAGGGGCCCTAACTAGAAACGAGCAGTACTTC. Translating it yields CGVEGALTRNEQYF.

This clonotype was counted a few times. V gene TRBV6-1 combines with J gene TRBJ2-7, with D unresolved. V was pared by 4 bases and J by 1 base, with 14 bases between. The germline gives CDR1 MNHNS, CDR2 SASEGT. The CDR3 is 15 residues long. CDR3 in DNA: TGTGCCAGCAGTGTCCACCGCGGCGTATCCTACGAGCAGTACTTC. The encoded protein is CASSVHRGVSYEQYF.

This clonotype was counted between two and nine times. The chain is built from TRBV4-2 and TRBJ1-1; no clear D gene. This CDR3 is 16 amino acids long. In germline, CDR1 is LGHNA, CDR2 YNFKEQ. V dropped 0 bases and J dropped 3 bases, with 14 bases sitting between them. CDR3 DNA: TGTGCCAGCAGCCAAGATTACAGCCAGTTATACACTGAAGCTTTCTTT. This codes for CASSQDYSQLYTEAFF.

Points on this clonotype: A read error may be the cause here, since a much bigger clone is one base away. V gene TRBV29-1 combines with J gene TRBJ1-2, with TRBD1 identical over 10 bases. This CDR3 is 14 amino acids long. After removal of 6 bases from V and 8 bases from J, the junction contained 12 bases not matched to a gene. Germline V lookup: CDR1 SQVTM, CDR2 ANQGSEA. The CDR3 is CSVLWDRGKTGYTF. CDR3 nucleotides: TGCAGCGTCCTATGGGACAGGGGTAAAACGGGCTACACCTTC. The full variable domain, rest sourced from reference TRBV29-1 and TRBJ1-2, is SAVISQKPSRDICQRGTSLTIQCQVDSQVTMMFWYRQQPGQSLTLIATANQGSEATYESGFVIDKFPISRPNLTFSTLTVSNMSPEDSSIYLCSVLWDRGKTGYTFGSGTRLTVV.

This clonotype was seen a handful of times. The chain has TRBV5-1 and TRBJ2-7; the D gene could be TRBD1 or TRBD2 (5 bases each). This CDR3 contains 16 residues. V was shortened by 4 bases and J by 6 bases, with 23 bases between the two germline ends. Germline CDR1 and CDR2: SGHRS and YFSETQ. CDR3 in amino acids: CASSRTGAFLGLEQYF. The CDR3 DNA follows: TGCGCCAGCAGCCGGACTGGGGCCTTTTTGGGGCTCGAGCAGTACTTC.

The V call is TRBV30, the J call TRBJ2-4, with 9 bases fitting TRBD2. The CDR3 has 15 residues. V trimming: 4 bases; J trimming: 0 bases; junction bases outside the gene matches: 4. Germline CDR1 and CDR2: GTSNPN and SVGIG (reference sequence). The CDR3 DNA is TGTGCCTGGACTAGCGGGAATATAGCCAAAAACATTCAGTACTTC. This codes for CAWTSGNIAKNIQYF.

This clonotype was recorded a few times. This chain connects TRBV20-1 to TRBJ2-1; weak D call: TRBD2 (7 bases). The CDR3 sequence is 19 residues long. The V gene lost 1 base and the J gene lost 7 bases, with 29 bases spanning the gap. CDR1 is DFQATT and CDR2 is SNEGSKA in the germline V gene (reference sequence). The CDR3 region has the DNA TGCAGTGCTAGAGGTCTCCCCGGGGAGATTAGGGGGACTACGAATGAGCAGTTCTTC. Translated, it gives CSARGLPGEIRGTTNEQFF.

The table lists this clonotype with a few counts. J is TRBJ1-2 and V is TRBV6-5; D remains unclear. The CDR3 spans 13 residues. V dropped 0 bases and J dropped 5 bases, with 7 bases sitting between them. Germline V gene sequence: CDR1 MNHEY, CDR2 SVGAGI. Here the CDR3 reads CASSYSISYGYTF. The CDR3 coding sequence is TGTGCCAGCAGTTACTCGATATCTTATGGCTACACCTTC.

This clonotype was counted a few times. This chain links TRBV20-1 with TRBJ1-2; no definite D call. Trimming removed 0 bases at V and 4 bases at J, with 9 bases between. CDR1 DFQATT and CDR2 SNEGSKA come from the germline V gene (reference sequence). The CDR3 is 13 residues long. CDR3 residues: CSARDRQVYGYTF. For the CDR3, the DNA is TGCAGTGCTAGAGATAGGCAGGTCTATGGCTACACCTTC.

A word on this clonotype: At one end, the junction sequence differs from germline, possibly due to a read error. The J gene is TRBJ2-1, the V gene TRBV5-8; 8 bases are shared with TRBD1. CDR3 length: 16 amino acids. The germline V gene has CDR1 SGHTS and CDR2 YDEGEE. Here the CDR3 reads CTSSLGLGTGRNEQFF. CDR3 coding DNA: TGTACCAGCAGCTTGGGGTTAGGGACAGGACGCAATGAGCAGTTCTTC.

This clonotype was counted a few times. The V and J genes are TRBV6-6 and TRBJ1-5; the match to TRBD1 covers 7 bases. J was trimmed by 4 bases and V by 7 bases; bases with no gene match: 10. Germline CDR1 and CDR2: MNHNY and SVGAGI (reference sequence). CDR3 size: 15 residues. As DNA, the CDR3 is TGTGCCAGCACTTCCCAGGGGGTCGGGAATCAGCCCCAGCATTTT. It encodes CASTSQGVGNQPQHF.

This chain links TRBV2 with TRBJ1-1, with 8 positions matching TRBD1. Germline V gives CDR1 SNHLY, CDR2 FYNNEI. CDR3 length: 13 amino acids. V lost 6 bases and J lost 6; bases outside the gene matches: 6. This CDR3 reads CASRMTGVAEAFF. The CDR3 DNA follows: TGTGCCAGCAGGATGACAGGGGTCGCTGAAGCTTTCTTT.

This chain links TRBV20-1 with TRBJ2-1; the match to TRBD2 covers 11 bases. Germline values: CDR1 DFQATT, CDR2 SNEGSKA (reference sequence). V gave up 2 bases and J gave up 7 bases; unmatched junction bases: 10. The length of the CDR3 is 16 residues. The CDR3 reads CSARRKLAGEKNEQFF. CDR3 bases: TGCAGTGCTAGACGTAAACTAGCGGGAGAAAAGAATGAGCAGTTCTTC.

The chain joins TRBV4-2 to TRBJ1-2; 8 positions match TRBD1. The germline gives CDR1 LGHNA, CDR2 YNFKEQ. The CDR3 sequence is 14 residues long. V trimming: 3 bases; J trimming: 4 bases; junction bases outside the gene matches: 4. CDR3 DNA: TGTGCCAGCAGCCAGGAACAGGGGGTCTATGGCTACACCTTC. Translated, it gives CASSQEQGVYGYTF.

Worth noting for this clonotype: The germline gene is not matched at one end of the junction; a read error may be the cause. The chain joins TRBV20-1 to TRBJ2-4; a weak D match, TRBD2 (5 bases). The CDR3 runs 12 residues. The V gene's germline CDR1 is DFQATT and CDR2 SNEGSKA (reference sequence). The CDR3 reads CSARGGGNTQYF. The CDR3 bases are TGCAGTGCTAGGGGCGGAGGAAACACTCAGTACTTC.

As regards this clonotype: A much more abundant neighbour one base away suggests this may be a read error. This chain uses TRBV20-1 with TRBJ2-7; 10 nucleotides agree with TRBD2. V was pared by 3 bases and J by 7 bases, with 9 bases of the junction left unmatched. Germline lookup yields CDR1 DFQATT and CDR2 SNEGSKA (reference sequence). The CDR3 has 14 amino acids. This chain's CDR3 is CSASTLAGDNEQYF. The CDR3 DNA reads TGCAGTGCTAGTACCCTAGCGGGGGACAATGAGCAGTACTTC.

Comments on this clonotype: This may come from a read error, since a much larger clone is one base off. This chain connects TRBV7-9 to TRBJ2-7, with D uncertain. Germline CDR1 SEHNR, CDR2 FQNEAQ (reference sequence). Trimming left V 5 bases short and J 7 bases short, with 12 bases between. There are 12 residues in the CDR3. The CDR3 DNA reads TGTGCCAGCAGCAACAACTACAATGAGCAGTACTTC. This codes for CASSNNYNEQYF. Based on the CDR3 plus reference TRBV7-9 and TRBJ2-7, the full variable domain is DTGVSQNPRHKITKRGQNVTFRCDPISEHNRLYWYRQTLGQGPEFLTYFQNEAQLEKSRLLSDRFSAERPKGSFSTLEIQRTEQGDSAMYLCASSNNYNEQYFGPGTRLTVT.

Many counts were recorded for this clonotype. The V call is TRBV29-1, the J call TRBJ2-3; a possible D gene is TRBD1 (5 bases). V lost 4 bases and J lost 4, with 12 bases in between. Looked up from germline, CDR1 is SQVTM and CDR2 is ANQGSEA. CDR3 length: 13 amino acids. CDR3 amino acids: CSVGVQDPDTQYF. DNA of the CDR3: TGCAGCGTTGGAGTACAGGACCCAGATACGCAGTATTTT.

J is TRBJ2-7 and V is TRBV9; TRBD1 agrees at 9 bases. Germline loops: CDR1 SGDLS, CDR2 YYNGEE. The V and J ends lost 2 bases and 6 bases, in that order; junction bases with no gene match: 6. The CDR3 loop spans 14 amino acids. CDR3 protein: CASSVWTGEGEQYF. CDR3 bases: TGTGCCAGCAGCGTGTGGACAGGGGAGGGCGAGCAGTACTTC.

V usage is TRBV7-2 and J usage is TRBJ2-1, with TRBD2 identical over 8 bases. Per the germline V gene, CDR1 is SGHTA and CDR2 is FQGNSA. CDR3 size: 15 residues. Losses at the gene ends were 5 bases for V and 7 bases for J; bases not matched to a gene: 10. CDR3 protein: CASSPGTRIWNEQFF. For the CDR3, the DNA is TGTGCCAGCAGCCCCGGGACTAGAATTTGGAATGAGCAGTTCTTC.